This TCR beta chain appears in the sequencing data of a study of T cell responses to AZD1222 COVID-19 vaccine. Germline V gene lookup returns CDR1 LGHDT and CDR2 YNNKEL (reference sequence). The CDR3 has 12 amino acids. Overall study findings and caveats: The span of vaccine-associated CD4 TCRs extended across spike, with dominance at 160-218 and 743-854.

Generated by immunoSEQ multiplex PCR, the TCRdb table keeps only in-frame clones and is missing some. The sample contains 85,000 to 100,000 clones, 70% to 80% of which appear only once. To note about this clone: The antigen remains undetermined.

Sequenced here: peripheral blood, sampled on day 0 of AZD1222 vaccination. This clonotype originated in an adult in good health. The gene calls are TRBV3-1 (or the pseudogene TRBV3-2) and TRBJ2-5; tentatively, D is TRBD1 (6 bases). The DNA end lines up better with TRBJ2-7; the J call may be wrong. This chain's CDR3 is CASGTYSYEQYF. CDR3 sequence (DNA): TGTGCATCCGGGACATACTCCTACGAGCAGTACTTC.